Described below is a single T cell receptor (beta chain) sequence and its context. The antigen is unknown. Clones were read by immunoSEQ multiplex PCR, and TCRdb kept only the in-frame ones, dropping some. The table has roughly 50,000 clones, about three quarters seen once. These data belong to a study of a mutant IDH1 vaccine in newly diagnosed glioma. Looking at the study overall: Week 35 was assigned to visit V12, and week 47 was assigned to visit V13.

Specified time point: week 47, end of study. Vaccination comprised doses that each held 300 ug of mutant IDH1 20-mer peptide, plus topical imiquimod. This TCR was recovered from a woman between 35 and 50 years old with glioma. Some clones in this sample may be carry-over from other donors' samples. This material consisted of PBMCs, taken from a glioma patient whose treatment included an IDH1 peptide vaccine.

CDR3 nucleotides: TGTGCCAGCAGTGAGGCGGATTTCTATGGCTACACCTTC. Residues: CASSEADFYGYTF. V gene TRBV2 combines with J gene TRBJ1-2; D is uncertain. CDR1 is SNHLY and CDR2 is FYNNEI in the germline V gene. The CDR3 has 13 residues. With 3 bases removed from V and 4 bases from J, the gap between germline ends came to 9 bases.